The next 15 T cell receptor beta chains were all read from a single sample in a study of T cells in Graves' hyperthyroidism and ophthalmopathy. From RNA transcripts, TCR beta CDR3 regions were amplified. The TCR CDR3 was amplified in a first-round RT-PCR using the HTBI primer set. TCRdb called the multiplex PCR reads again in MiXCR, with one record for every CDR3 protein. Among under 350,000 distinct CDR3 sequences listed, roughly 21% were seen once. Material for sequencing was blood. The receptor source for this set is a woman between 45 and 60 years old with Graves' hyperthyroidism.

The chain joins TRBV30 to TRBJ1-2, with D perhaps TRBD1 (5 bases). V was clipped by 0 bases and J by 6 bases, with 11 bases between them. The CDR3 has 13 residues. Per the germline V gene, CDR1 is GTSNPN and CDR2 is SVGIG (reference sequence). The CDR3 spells CAWSVRGYDGYTF. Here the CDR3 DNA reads TGTGCCTGGAGTGTAAGGGGATACGATGGCTACACCTTC.

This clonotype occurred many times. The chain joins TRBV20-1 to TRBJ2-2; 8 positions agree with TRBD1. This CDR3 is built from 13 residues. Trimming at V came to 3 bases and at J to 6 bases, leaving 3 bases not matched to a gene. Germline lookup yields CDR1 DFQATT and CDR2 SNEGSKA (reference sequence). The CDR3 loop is CSARDRVAGELFF. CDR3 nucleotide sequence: TGCAGTGCTAGGGACAGGGTGGCCGGGGAGCTGTTTTTT.

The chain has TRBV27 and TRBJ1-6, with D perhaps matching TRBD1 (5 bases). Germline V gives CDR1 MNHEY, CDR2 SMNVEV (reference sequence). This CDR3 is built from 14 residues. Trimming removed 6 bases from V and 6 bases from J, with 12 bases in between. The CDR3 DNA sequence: TGTGCCAGCAGCTCCTGGGGCTCTAATTCACCCCTCCACTTT. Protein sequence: CASSSWGSNSPLHF.

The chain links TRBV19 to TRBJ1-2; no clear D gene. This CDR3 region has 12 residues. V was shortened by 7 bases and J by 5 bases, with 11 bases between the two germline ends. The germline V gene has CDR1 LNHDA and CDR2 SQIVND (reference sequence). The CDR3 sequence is CASTGLRYGYTF. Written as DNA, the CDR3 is TGTGCCAGTACTGGGCTTCGGTATGGCTACACCTTC. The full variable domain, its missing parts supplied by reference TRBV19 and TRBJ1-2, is DGGITQSPKYLFRKEGQNVTLSCEQNLNHDAMYWYRQDPGQGLRLIYYSQIVNDFQKGDIAEGYSVSREKKESFPLTVTSAQKNPTAFYLCASTGLRYGYTFGSGTRLTVV.

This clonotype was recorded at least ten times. Here the CDR3 DNA reads TGTGCCAGCAGTACTGGGGGCGCCCGTACTTATGGCTACACCTTC. Encoded protein: CASSTGGARTYGYTF. The chain has TRBV28 and TRBJ1-2; D is perhaps TRBD1 (6 bases). From germline, CDR1 is MDHEN and CDR2 SYDVKM. V dropped 5 bases and J dropped 5 bases, with 18 bases sitting between them. This CDR3 region has 15 residues.

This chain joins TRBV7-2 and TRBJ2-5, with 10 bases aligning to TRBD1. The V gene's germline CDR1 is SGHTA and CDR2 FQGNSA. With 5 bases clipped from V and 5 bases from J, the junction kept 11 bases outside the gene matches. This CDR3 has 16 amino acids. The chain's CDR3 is CASSQNRQGAGETQYF. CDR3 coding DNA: TGTGCCAGCAGCCAAAATCGACAGGGGGCTGGTGAGACCCAGTACTTC.

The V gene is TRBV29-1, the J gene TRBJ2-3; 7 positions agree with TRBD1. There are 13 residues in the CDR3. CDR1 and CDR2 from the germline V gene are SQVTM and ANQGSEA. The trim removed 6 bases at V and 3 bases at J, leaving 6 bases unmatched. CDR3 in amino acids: CSVTGTDTDTQYF. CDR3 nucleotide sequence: TGCAGCGTAACCGGGACAGATACAGATACGCAGTATTTT.

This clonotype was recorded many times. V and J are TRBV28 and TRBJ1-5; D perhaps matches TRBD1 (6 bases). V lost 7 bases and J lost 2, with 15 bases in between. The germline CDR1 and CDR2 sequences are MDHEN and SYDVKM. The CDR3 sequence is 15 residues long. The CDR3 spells CASIMGGWGNQPQHF. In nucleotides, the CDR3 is TGTGCCAGCATAATGGGGGGCTGGGGCAATCAGCCCCAGCATTTT. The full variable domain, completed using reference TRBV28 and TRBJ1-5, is DVKVTQSSRYLVKRTGEKVFLECVQDMDHENMFWYRQDPGLGLRLIYFSYDVKMKEKGDIPEGYSVSREKKERFSLILESASTNQTSMYLCASIMGGWGNQPQHFGDGTRLSIL.

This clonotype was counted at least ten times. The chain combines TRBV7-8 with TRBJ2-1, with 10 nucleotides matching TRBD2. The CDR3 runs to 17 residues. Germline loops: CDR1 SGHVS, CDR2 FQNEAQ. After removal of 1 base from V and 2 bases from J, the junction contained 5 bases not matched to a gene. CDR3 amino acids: CASSLGLAGAPYNEQFF. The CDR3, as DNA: TGTGCCAGCAGCTTAGGGCTAGCGGGGGCCCCCTACAATGAGCAGTTCTTC.

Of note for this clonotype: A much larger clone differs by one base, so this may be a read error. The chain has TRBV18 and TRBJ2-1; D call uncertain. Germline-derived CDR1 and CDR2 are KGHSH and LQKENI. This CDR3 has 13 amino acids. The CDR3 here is CAGSPGSYNEQFF. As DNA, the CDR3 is TGTGCCGGCTCACCCGGCAGCTACAATGAGCAGTTCTTC.

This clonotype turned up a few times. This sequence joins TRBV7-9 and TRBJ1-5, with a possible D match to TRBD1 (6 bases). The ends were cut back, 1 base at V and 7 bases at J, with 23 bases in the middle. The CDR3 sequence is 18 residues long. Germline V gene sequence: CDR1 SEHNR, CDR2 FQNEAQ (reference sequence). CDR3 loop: CASSLGGRGGLFDQPQHF. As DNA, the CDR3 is TGTGCCAGCAGCTTAGGCGGCAGGGGAGGCCTTTTCGACCAGCCCCAGCATTTT.

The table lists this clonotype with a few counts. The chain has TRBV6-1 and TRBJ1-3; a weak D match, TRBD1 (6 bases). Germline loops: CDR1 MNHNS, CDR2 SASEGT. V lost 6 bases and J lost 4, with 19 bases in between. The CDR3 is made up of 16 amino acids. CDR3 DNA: TGTGCCAGCAGCCCCCGAAGGGGGGGCCCGGGAAACACCATATATTTT. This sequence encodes CASSPRRGGPGNTIYF.

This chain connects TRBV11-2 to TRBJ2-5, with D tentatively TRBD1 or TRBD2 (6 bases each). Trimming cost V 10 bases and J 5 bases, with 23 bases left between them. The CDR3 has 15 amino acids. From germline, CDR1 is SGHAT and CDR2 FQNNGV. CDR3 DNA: TGTGCCACCGGAGGGGGAAGGAGTGGTATGGAGACCCAGTACTTC. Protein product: CATGGGRSGMETQYF.

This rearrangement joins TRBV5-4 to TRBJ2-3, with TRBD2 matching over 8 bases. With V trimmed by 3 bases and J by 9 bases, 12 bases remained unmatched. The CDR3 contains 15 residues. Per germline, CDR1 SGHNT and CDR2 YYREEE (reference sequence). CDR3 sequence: CASSWTLGLEATQYF. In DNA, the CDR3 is TGTGCCAGCAGCTGGACTTTGGGACTAGAAGCAACGCAGTATTTT.

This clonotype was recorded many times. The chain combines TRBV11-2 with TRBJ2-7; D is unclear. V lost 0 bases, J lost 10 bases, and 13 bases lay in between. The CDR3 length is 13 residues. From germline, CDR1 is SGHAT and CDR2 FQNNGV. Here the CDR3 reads CASSLEGGYKQYF. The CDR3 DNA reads TGTGCCAGCAGCTTAGAGGGCGGCTACAAACAGTACTTC.